These T cell receptor beta chains were read from a single sample in a study of OX40 agonist ivuxolimab in advanced cancers. Clones were sequenced by immunoSEQ multiplex PCR, and TCRdb holds only the in-frame ones, with some missing. The table shows about 89,000 clones, with about 88% occurring only once. Sample: CD4+ or CD8+ T cells sorted from blood, taken in a trial of the OX40 agonist ivuxolimab. Receptors originate from an adult with an advanced solid tumor such as melanoma, head and neck, liver or kidney cancer. The CDR3 runs from the conserved cysteine through the conserved F or W. A D gene is named only where the DNA matches it firmly. The size of a clone is reported for some rows only, either as once, few or many, or as a class for expanded clones.

TRBJ2-7,16,TRBV10-3,.,TRBD1,CAISRPPDRSNPKQYF,TGTGCCATCAGTCGTCCTCCGGACAGGTCAAACCCCAAGCAGTACTTC
TRBJ1-1,13,TRBV15,.,TRBD1,CATTRGRDTEAFF,TGTGCCACCACCAGGGGGCGAGATACTGAAGCTTTCTTT
TRBJ1-1,13,TRBV6-6,.,.,CASSLRENTEAFF,TGTGCCAGCAGCTTAAGGGAGAACACTGAAGCTTTCTTT
TRBJ1-2,11,TRBV7-9,.,.,CASSLAYGYTF,TGTGCCAGCAGCTTAGCATATGGCTACACCTTC
TRBJ2-1,15,TRBV19,.,TRBD2,CASSLIGGGAGEQFF,TGTGCCAGTAGCTTGATAGGCGGGGGGGCGGGTGAGCAGTTCTTC
TRBJ1-5,15,TRBV7-2,.,.,CASSLVAGSGQPQHF,TGTGCCAGCAGCTTAGTAGCAGGGTCCGGTCAGCCCCAGCATTTT
TRBJ2-3,16,TRBV7-2,.,TRBD2,CASRPRAGGVTDTQYF,TGTGCCAGCAGGCCTAGAGCGGGGGGGGTAACAGATACGCAGTATTTT
TRBJ2-1,13,TRBV13,.,.,CASSLRPRGEQFF,TGTGCCAGCAGCTTACGGCCCCGGGGTGAACAGTTCTTC
TRBJ2-2,18,TRBV19,few,TRBD2,CASSLGLAGGRDTGELFF,TGTGCCAGTAGTCTCGGACTAGCGGGGGGAAGAGACACCGGGGAGCTGTTTTTT
TRBJ2-7,15,TRBV6-1,few,.,CASSRPLGRSYEQYF,TGTGCCAGCAGTCGACCGCTGGGACGGTCCTACGAGCAGTACTTC
TRBJ2-1,11,TRBV6-5,once,.,CASSYVGRQFF,TGTGCCAGCAGTTACGTTGGGCGGCAGTTCTTC